The clone carrying this T cell receptor beta chain was counted only a few times. Its cognate antigen is unknown. The libraries were made with immunoSEQ version 4 in survey mode. Measured with immunoSEQ multiplex PCR; TCRdb has only the in-frame clones, and not every one. Of tens of thousands of clones detected, approximately 85% appear once; the ten largest clones hold 18%. This entry belongs to a study of persistence of HIV-infected CD4 T cells. Study-wide background: Blood samples, up to about 200 mL, came from multiple time points, except a couple of leukapheresis donors sampled once. Study results and caveats: Antigen-responding cells were enriched for degenerate expanded CDR3beta sequences.

An overlapping HIV-1 Gag peptide pool stimulated these cells at 0.75 to 1 ug/peptide/mL. CD40L-negative CD69-negative CD45RO-high memory CD4+ T cells were sorted as populations depleted of antigen-responding cells. Donors had undetectable plasma HIV-1 RNA, under 50 copies/mL, for 4+ years. Donors had CD4+ T cell counts above 400 cells/uL and were CMV-seropositive. The specimen comprised CD4+ T cells sorted from PBMCs after 18-hour stimulation, sampled from a patient who received antiretroviral therapy. This clonotype was obtained from an adult woman with HIV who was CMV-seropositive.

The CDR3 nucleotides are TGTGCCAGCAGCTCCACGACAGGTTTCGGCACTGAAGCTTTCTTT. Protein sequence: CASSSTTGFGTEAFF. The V and J genes are TRBV7-2 and TRBJ1-1; D might be TRBD1 (6 bases). V was clipped by 4 bases and J by 4 bases, with 16 bases between them. The CDR3 has 15 residues. Germline CDR1 is SGHTA and CDR2 is FQGNSA. The entire variable domain, with the rest obtained from reference TRBV7-2 and TRBJ1-1, is as follows: GAGVSQSPSNKVTEKGKDVELRCDPISGHTALYWYRQSLGQGLEFLIYFQGNSAPDKSGLPSDRFSAERTGGSVSTLTIQRTQQEDSAVYLCASSSTTGFGTEAFFGQGTRLTVV.